Here is one T cell receptor (beta chain) with its context. CDR1 and CDR2 from the germline V gene are SGHRS and YFSETQ. This CDR3 contains 15 residues. V was cut by 4 bases and J by 6 bases, with 20 bases left in between. This sample stems from a study of T cells after yellow fever vaccination. TCR cDNA, made by 5'RACE template switching, carried an added universal primer site and UMIs. Each CDR3 protein gets one entry after TCRdb re-called the 5' RACE reads with MiXCR. The table has over 250,000 distinct CDR3 sequences, approximately 5.2% seen once. The specimen was CD4+ T cells sorted from PBMCs, collected on the day of the yellow fever booster vaccination. The TCR comes from a man aged 18-30 years who received the YFV17D yellow fever vaccine. The genes are TRBV5-1 and TRBJ2-7; tentative D call: TRBD2 (6 bases). The DNA for the CDR3 is TGCGCCAGCAGCCCCCGGGGGAGTATCTTCGGCGAGCAGTACTTC. This gives the protein CASSPRGSIFGEQYF.